This T cell receptor beta chain was identified during a study of early T cells in non-severe SARS-CoV-2 infection. In its sample, this clonotype was seen many times. Individually, cDNA molecules had unique molecular identifiers attached to them. TCRdb used MiXCR to reprocess the 5' RACE reads, holding one entry per CDR3 protein. The data hold 25,000 to 30,000 distinct CDR3 sequences, with around 4.2% observed a single time. Per germline, CDR1 MDHEN and CDR2 SYDVKM. Trimming took off 3 bases at V and 7 bases at J, with 19 bases between the two ends. The CDR3 length is 17 residues. This chain connects TRBV28 to TRBJ1-6; D unresolved. The clonotype originates from an adult who was a healthcare worker with PCR-confirmed SARS-CoV-2 infection or an uninfected control (not recorded which). Sequencing used whole blood. The CDR3 is CASSFRAAGRVNSPLHF. CDR3 DNA sequence: TGTGCCAGCAGTTTTCGAGCCGCTGGGCGGGTAAATTCACCCCTCCACTTT.